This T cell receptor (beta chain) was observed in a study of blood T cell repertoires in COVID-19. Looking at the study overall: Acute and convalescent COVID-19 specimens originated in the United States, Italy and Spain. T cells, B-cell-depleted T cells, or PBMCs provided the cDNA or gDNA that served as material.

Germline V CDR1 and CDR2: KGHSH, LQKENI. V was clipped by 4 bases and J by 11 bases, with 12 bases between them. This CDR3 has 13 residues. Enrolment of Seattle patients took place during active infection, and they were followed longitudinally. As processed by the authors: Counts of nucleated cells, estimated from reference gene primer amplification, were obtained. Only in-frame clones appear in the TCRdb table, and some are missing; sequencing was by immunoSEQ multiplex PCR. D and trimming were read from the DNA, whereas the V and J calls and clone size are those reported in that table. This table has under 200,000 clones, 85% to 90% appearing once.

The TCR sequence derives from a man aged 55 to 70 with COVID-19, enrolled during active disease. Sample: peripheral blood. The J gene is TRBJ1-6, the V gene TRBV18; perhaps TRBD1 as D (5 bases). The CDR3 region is CASSRDFGAPLHF. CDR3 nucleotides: TGTGCCAGCTCACGGGACTTTGGAGCACCCCTCCACTTT.